The clone carrying this T cell receptor (gamma chain) was seen a few times. It is likely a read error: a sequence one base away is far more abundant. The sample belongs to a study of gamma-delta T cells after stem cell transplantation. TCRdb used CATT to re-call clones from the RT-PCR reads. The data show fewer than 450 gamma-chain clones, approximately 2% seen once. The CDR3 is 17 amino acids. The junction had 7 bases not matched to a gene; V was cut back by 2 bases and J by 6 bases. Germline CDR1 GITISATS, CDR2 ISYDGTV (reference sequence). The TCR sequence derives from a human donor. It is not recorded whose cells these are; they may come from a transplant donor. The gene calls are TRGV9 and TRGJP. Sequencing used gamma-delta T cells. CDR3 sequence (DNA): TGTGCCTTGTGGGAGGCGCATTTAGAGTTGGGCAAAAAAATCAAGGTATTT. This encodes CALWEAHLELGKKIKVF.